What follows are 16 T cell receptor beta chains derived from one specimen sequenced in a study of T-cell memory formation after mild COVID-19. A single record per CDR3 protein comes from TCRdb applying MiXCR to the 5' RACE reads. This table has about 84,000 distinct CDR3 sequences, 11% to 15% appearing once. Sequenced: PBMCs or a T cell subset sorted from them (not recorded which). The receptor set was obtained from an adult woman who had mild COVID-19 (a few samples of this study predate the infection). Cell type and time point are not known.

DNA of the CDR3: TGCAGTGCTAGAGATCCAACGGCAGCGACCTCCTACGAGCAGTACTTC. This gives the protein CSARDPTAATSYEQYF. The rearrangement joins TRBV20-1 to TRBJ2-7, with D uncertain. Trimming took 0 bases from V and 0 from J, leaving 15 bases between them. This CDR3 region has 16 residues. Looked up from germline, CDR1 is DFQATT and CDR2 is SNEGSKA (reference sequence).

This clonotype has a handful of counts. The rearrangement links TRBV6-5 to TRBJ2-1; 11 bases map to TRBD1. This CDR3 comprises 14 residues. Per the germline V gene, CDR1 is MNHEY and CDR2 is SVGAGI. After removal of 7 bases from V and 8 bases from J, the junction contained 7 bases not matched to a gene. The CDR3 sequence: CASNPGQGGDEQFF. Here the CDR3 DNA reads TGTGCCAGCAACCCGGGACAGGGGGGTGATGAGCAGTTCTTC.

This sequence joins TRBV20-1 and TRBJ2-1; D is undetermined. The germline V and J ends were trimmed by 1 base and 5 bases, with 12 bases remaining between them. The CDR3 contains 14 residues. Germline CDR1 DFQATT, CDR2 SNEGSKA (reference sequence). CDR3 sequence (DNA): TGCAGTGCTAGAGCCAGAGTACGGGACAATGAGCAGTTCTTC. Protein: CSARARVRDNEQFF.

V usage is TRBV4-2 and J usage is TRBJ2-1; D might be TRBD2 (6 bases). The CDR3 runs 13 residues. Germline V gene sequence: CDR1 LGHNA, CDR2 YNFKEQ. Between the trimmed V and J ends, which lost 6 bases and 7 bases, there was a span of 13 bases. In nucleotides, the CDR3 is TGTGCCAGCAGGGACGGGAGCGCAAATGAGCAGTTCTTC. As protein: CASRDGSANEQFF.

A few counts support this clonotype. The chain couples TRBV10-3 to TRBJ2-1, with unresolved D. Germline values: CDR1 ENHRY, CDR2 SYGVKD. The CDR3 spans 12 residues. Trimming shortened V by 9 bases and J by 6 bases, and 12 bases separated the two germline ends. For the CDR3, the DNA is TGTGCCATTCTTAGCCCCCGCAATGAGCAGTTCTTC. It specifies CAILSPRNEQFF.

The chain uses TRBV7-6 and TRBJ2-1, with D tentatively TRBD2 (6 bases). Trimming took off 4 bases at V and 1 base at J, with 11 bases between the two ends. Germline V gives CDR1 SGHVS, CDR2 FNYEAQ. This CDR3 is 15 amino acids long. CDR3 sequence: CASSSIRGSYNEQFF. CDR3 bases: TGTGCCAGCAGCTCCATTCGGGGGTCCTACAATGAGCAGTTCTTC.

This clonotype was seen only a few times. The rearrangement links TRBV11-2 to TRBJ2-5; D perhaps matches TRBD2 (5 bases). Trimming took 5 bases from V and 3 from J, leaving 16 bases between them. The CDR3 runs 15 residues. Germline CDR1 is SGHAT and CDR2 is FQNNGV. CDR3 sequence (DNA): TGTGCCAGCAGCCCGGAGGTGTGGGGTGAAGAGACCCAGTACTTC. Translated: CASSPEVWGEETQYF.

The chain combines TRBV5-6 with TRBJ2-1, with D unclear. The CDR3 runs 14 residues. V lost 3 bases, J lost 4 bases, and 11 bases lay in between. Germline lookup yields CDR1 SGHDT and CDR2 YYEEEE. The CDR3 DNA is TGTGCCAGCAGCTATCCAGATTTTTACAATGAGCAGTTCTTC. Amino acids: CASSYPDFYNEQFF.

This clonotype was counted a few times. CDR3 sequence (DNA): TGTGCCAGCAGCTTAGCTGTCACCAATCAGCCCCAGCATTTT. It translates to CASSLAVTNQPQHF. The rearrangement uses TRBV7-9 and TRBJ1-5, with D hard to call. The V gene's germline CDR1 is SEHNR and CDR2 FQNEAQ (reference sequence). The CDR3 is 14 residues long. V was shortened by 0 bases and J by 3 bases, with 6 bases between the two germline ends.

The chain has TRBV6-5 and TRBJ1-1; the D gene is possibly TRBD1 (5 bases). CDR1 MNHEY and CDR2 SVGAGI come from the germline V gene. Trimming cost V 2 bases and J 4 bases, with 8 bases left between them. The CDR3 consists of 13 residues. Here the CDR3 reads CASSYEGSTEAFF. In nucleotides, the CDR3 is TGTGCCAGCAGTTACGAGGGGAGCACTGAAGCTTTCTTT.

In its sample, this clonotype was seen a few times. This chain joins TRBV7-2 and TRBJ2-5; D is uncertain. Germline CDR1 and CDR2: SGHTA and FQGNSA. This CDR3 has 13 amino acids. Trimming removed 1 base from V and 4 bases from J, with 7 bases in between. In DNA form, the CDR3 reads TGTGCCAGCAGCTTAGTACTTGGAGAGACCCAGTACTTC. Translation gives CASSLVLGETQYF.

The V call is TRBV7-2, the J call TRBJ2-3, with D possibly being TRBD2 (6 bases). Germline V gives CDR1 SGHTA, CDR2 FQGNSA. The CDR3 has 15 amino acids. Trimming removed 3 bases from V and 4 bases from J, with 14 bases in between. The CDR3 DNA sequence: TGTGCCAGCAGCTTTCTGGCGGGGAGCGCAGATACGCAGTATTTT. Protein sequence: CASSFLAGSADTQYF.

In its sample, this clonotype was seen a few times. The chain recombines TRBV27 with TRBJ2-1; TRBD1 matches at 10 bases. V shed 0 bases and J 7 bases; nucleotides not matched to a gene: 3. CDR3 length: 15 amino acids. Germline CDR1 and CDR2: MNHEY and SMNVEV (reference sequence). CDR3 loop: CASSLSGTGENEQFF. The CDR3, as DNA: TGTGCCAGCAGTTTATCGGGGACAGGGGAAAATGAGCAGTTCTTC.

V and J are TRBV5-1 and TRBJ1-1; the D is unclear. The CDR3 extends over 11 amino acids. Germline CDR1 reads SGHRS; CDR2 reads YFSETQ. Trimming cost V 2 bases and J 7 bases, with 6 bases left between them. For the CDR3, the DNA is TGCGCCAGCAGCTTAACGGGTGAAGCTTTCTTT. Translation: CASSLTGEAFF.

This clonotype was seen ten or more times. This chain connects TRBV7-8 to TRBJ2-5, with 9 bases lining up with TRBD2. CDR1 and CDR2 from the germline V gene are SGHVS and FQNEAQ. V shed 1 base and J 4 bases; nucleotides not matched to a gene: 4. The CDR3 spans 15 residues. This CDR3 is CASSLGLAATETQYF. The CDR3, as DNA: TGTGCCAGCAGCTTAGGACTAGCGGCCACAGAGACCCAGTACTTC.

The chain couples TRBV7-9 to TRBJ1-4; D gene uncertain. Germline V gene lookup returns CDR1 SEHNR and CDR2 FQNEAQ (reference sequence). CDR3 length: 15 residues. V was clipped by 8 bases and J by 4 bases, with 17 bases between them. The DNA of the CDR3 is TGTGCCAGCGGCCTGGGGTACGGGAATAATGAAAAACTGTTTTTT. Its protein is CASGLGYGNNEKLFF.